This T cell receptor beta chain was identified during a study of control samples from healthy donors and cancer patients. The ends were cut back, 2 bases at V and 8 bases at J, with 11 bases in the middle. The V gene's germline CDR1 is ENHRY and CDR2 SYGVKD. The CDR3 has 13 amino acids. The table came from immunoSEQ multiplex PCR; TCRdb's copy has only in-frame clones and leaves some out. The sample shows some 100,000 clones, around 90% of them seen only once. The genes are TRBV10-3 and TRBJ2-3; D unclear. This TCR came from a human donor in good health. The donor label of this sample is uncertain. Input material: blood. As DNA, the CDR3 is TGTGCCATCAGTGAGCGCGAAAGAGGTACGCAGTATTTT. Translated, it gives CAISERERGTQYF.